The 22 T cell receptor beta chains in this list originate from one sample, sequenced in a study of tumor and adjacent non-tumor tissue in lung cancer. The template was RNA from unsorted bulk tissue. This non-tumor lung sample came from over 3 cm beyond the tumor edge. TCRbeta libraries were built with three rounds of nested PCR, modified from ARM-PCR. TCRdb processed the multiplex PCR reads anew with MiXCR; each CDR3 protein has one entry. The sample gives 80,000 to 100,000 distinct CDR3 sequences, 80% of which show up once; more than 25% is in the top ten. Sequenced: distant non-tumor lung tissue. Every receptor here comes from a man in his 60s with small cell lung cancer.

This chain connects TRBV20-1 to TRBJ2-7; unclear D gene. This CDR3 is 10 amino acids long. Germline V gene data show CDR1 as DFQATT and CDR2 as SNEGSKA (reference sequence). With 6 bases removed from V and 4 bases from J, the gap between germline ends came to 7 bases. The CDR3 loop is CSAWGYEQYF. CDR3 nucleotides: TGCAGTGCCTGGGGTTACGAGCAGTACTTC.

This clonotype was seen a handful of times. This sequence joins TRBV24-1 and TRBJ2-3, with 10 bases identical to TRBD1. Trimming took 5 bases from V and 4 from J; bases not matched to a gene: 8. This CDR3 region has 16 residues. Per the germline V gene, CDR1 is KGHDR and CDR2 is SFDVKD. The CDR3 sequence is CATSALVGTGADTQYF. The CDR3 region has the DNA TGTGCCACCAGTGCCTTGGTGGGGACAGGGGCAGATACGCAGTATTTT.

This sequence joins TRBV12-3 or TRBV12-4 and TRBJ2-7; D is possibly TRBD1 or TRBD2 (5 bases each). The CDR3 contains 12 residues. Trimming removed 11 bases from V and 3 bases from J, with 14 bases in between. The CDR3 spells CAYSRDLYEQYF. DNA for the CDR3: TGTGCCTACAGTAGGGACCTCTACGAGCAGTACTTC.

The chain combines TRBV11-2 with TRBJ1-1; a weak D match, TRBD1 (5 bases). Between the trimmed V and J ends, which lost 8 bases and 2 bases, there was a span of 21 bases. Per the germline V gene, CDR1 is SGHAT and CDR2 is FQNNGV. The CDR3 runs to 16 residues. As DNA, the CDR3 is TGTGCCAGCTTACAGCCATGGTGGGGGTTAAACACTGAAGCTTTCTTT. Its translation is CASLQPWWGLNTEAFF.

Of note for this clonotype: Mismatch with germline at one junction end may stem from a read error. This rearrangement joins TRBV12-3 or TRBV12-4 to TRBJ2-2; 7 bases agree with TRBD1. The CDR3 is 15 amino acids. CDR3 coding DNA: TGTGCAAGCAGTTTCCCTGGGACAGACACTGGGGAGCAGTTTTTT. This translates into CASSFPGTDTGEQFF.

On this clonotype itself: The junction differs from germline at one of its ends, possibly a read error. This chain joins TRBV11-3 and TRBJ2-4; no clear D. The V gene's germline CDR1 is SGHNT and CDR2 YENEEA. There are 16 residues in the CDR3. The CDR3 reads CASSPSYYLAKNVQYF. The CDR3 DNA follows: TGTGCCAGCAGCCCCTCATATTATTTGGCCAAAAACGTTCAGTACTTC.

V and J are TRBV30 and TRBJ2-7; D may be TRBD2 (5 bases). This CDR3 spans 11 amino acids. Germline CDR1 is GTSNPN and CDR2 is SVGIG (reference sequence). Trimming took 8 bases from V and 9 from J, leaving 17 bases between them. CDR3 coding DNA: TGTGCCCGGACCCTGATGGCGGGGCAGTACGTC. This translates into CARTLMAGQYV.

Concerning this clonotype: One end of the junction varies from germline; a read error may be responsible. The chain has TRBV11-3 and TRBJ2-3; 7 nucleotides line up with TRBD1. CDR1 and CDR2 (germline): SGHNT, YENEEA. There are 14 residues in the CDR3. CDR3 bases: TGTGCCAGTAGCTTAGCAGGGGGTGGTGATGCGCAGTATTTT. Protein product: CASSLAGGGDAQYF.

Turning to this clonotype: As the CDR3 is not closed by the conserved phenylalanine or tryptophan, this likely results from a read error. The gene calls are TRBV6-6 and TRBJ2-2; no clear D gene. This CDR3 comprises 13 residues. Germline CDR1 and CDR2: MNHNY and SVGAGI (reference sequence). The CDR3 sequence: CANSSSNTGELFL. CDR3 sequence (DNA): TGTGCCAACAGTAGCTCGAACACCGGGGAGCTGTTTCTT.

In regard to this clonotype: Possible read error: a much larger clone is one base away. V usage is TRBV5-5 and J usage is TRBJ2-5, with TRBD1 matching over 10 bases. CDR3 length equals 13 residues. Germline assignment: CDR1 SGHKS and CDR2 YYEKEE (reference sequence). The CDR3 protein is CTSSGTGAETQYF. For the CDR3, the DNA is TGTACCAGCAGCGGGACAGGGGCCGAGACCCAGTACTTC. Combining the CDR3 with reference TRBV5-5 and TRBJ2-5 gives the whole variable domain DAGVTQSPTHLIKTRGQQVTLRCSPISGHKSVSWYQQVLGQGPQFIFQYYEKEERGRGNFPDRFSARQFPNYSSELNVNALLLGDSALYLCTSSGTGAETQYFGPGTRLLVL.

This clonotype was seen at least ten times. The chain joins TRBV30 to TRBJ1-3; D call uncertain. Germline-derived CDR1 and CDR2 are GTSNPN and SVGIG (reference sequence). The CDR3 covers 14 residues. Trimming cost V 8 bases and J 0 bases, with 14 bases left between them. DNA of the CDR3: TGTGCCCGAGGGTGGCCGGGCTCTGGAAACACCATATATTTT. It translates to CARGWPGSGNTIYF.

For this clonotype: One end of the junction fails to match germline, which may point to a read error. This sequence joins TRBV29-1 and TRBJ2-5; D gene unclear. This CDR3 has 11 amino acids. Germline loops: CDR1 SQVTM, CDR2 ANQGSEA. CDR3 in DNA: TGCAGCCTTGCATCGCAAGAGACACAGTACTTC. Translating gives CSLASQETQYF.

Notes on this clonotype: This clone may be a read error of a much larger clone one base away. The chain combines TRBV7-8 with TRBJ2-7; 13 bases are a match to TRBD2. The V gene's germline CDR1 is SGHVS and CDR2 FQNEAQ. After removal of 6 bases from V and 6 bases from J, the junction contained 8 bases not matched to a gene. The CDR3 spans 15 residues. The CDR3 is CASRPTSGREGEQYF. The CDR3 DNA follows: TGTGCCAGCAGACCAACTAGCGGGAGGGAGGGCGAGCAGTACTTC.

The chain carries TRBV11-2 and TRBJ2-1; TRBD1 or TRBD2 may be the D gene (6 bases each). The CDR3 contains 15 residues. Looked up from germline, CDR1 is SGHAT and CDR2 is FQNNGV. CDR3 loop: CISSLTCGTYNEQFF. CDR3 sequence (DNA): TGTATCAGCAGCTTGACTTGCGGGACATACAATGAGCAGTTCTTC.

This clonotype has a single count. The chain has TRBV4-1 and TRBJ2-1; D is possibly TRBD1 (6 bases). Trimming cost V 3 bases and J 0 bases, with 18 bases left between them. The CDR3 loop spans 18 amino acids. The germline V gene has CDR1 MGHRA and CDR2 YSYEKL. The CDR3 sequence is CASSQDVTGHNSYNEQFF. CDR3 coding DNA: TGCGCCAGCAGCCAGGATGTTACGGGACATAACTCCTACAATGAGCAGTTCTTC.

The V gene is TRBV5-4, the J gene TRBJ1-2; D is undetermined. Germline CDR1 SGHNT, CDR2 YYREEE (reference sequence). The CDR3 runs 14 residues. The CDR3 DNA sequence: TGTGCAAGCTGCTCACCTAAGGACCTCCGGGGCTACACCTTC. Its protein product is CASCSPKDLRGYTF.

Worth noting for this clonotype: An end of the junction differs from the germline gene, which may be a read error. The rearrangement links TRBV19 to TRBJ2-3; D not certain. The CDR3 totals 14 residues. Per the germline V gene, CDR1 is LNHDA and CDR2 is SQIVND (reference sequence). The CDR3 loop is CASSIRRPTDTQYF. In nucleotides, the CDR3 is TGTGCGAGTAGTATAAGGCGGCCCACAGATACGCAGTATTTT.

For this clonotype: At one of its ends the junction is not consistent with the germline gene, which may arise from a read error. This chain links TRBV11-3 with TRBJ2-5; tentatively, D is TRBD2 (5 bases). The CDR3 is 11 amino acids. CDR1 and CDR2 from the germline V gene are SGHNT and YENEEA. The CDR3 coding sequence is TGTGCCAGCAGATTACTAGAGGCCCAGTACTTC. This sequence encodes CASRLLEAQYF.

This chain uses TRBV6-1 with TRBJ2-1; no clear D. CDR1 is MNHNS and CDR2 is SASEGT in the germline V gene. The CDR3 has 16 residues. The V gene lost 6 bases and the J gene lost 4 bases, with 19 bases spanning the gap. This chain's CDR3 is CASSFHLESAYNEQFF. In DNA form, the CDR3 reads TGTGCCAGCAGCTTTCATCTTGAGAGTGCTTACAATGAGCAGTTCTTC.

This clonotype has just one count. The junction departs from germline at one end; a sequencing error may be responsible. This chain links TRBV29-1 with TRBJ1-2; D may be TRBD1 (6 bases). The length of the CDR3 is 13 residues. The germline V gene encodes CDR1 SQVTM and CDR2 ANQGSEA. The CDR3 sequence: CSVVKGGGSGCTF. DNA for the CDR3: TGCAGTGTTGTGAAAGGAGGGGGTTCTGGCTGCACCTTC.

To note about this clonotype: The junction departs from germline at one end; a sequencing error may be responsible. The J gene is TRBJ2-2, the V gene TRBV6-6; 11 bases align to TRBD2. This CDR3 is built from 15 residues. Germline V lookup: CDR1 MNHNY, CDR2 SVGAGI (reference sequence). CDR3 DNA sequence: TGTGCCATCAGTTATAGCGGGAGGGACACAGGGGAGCTGTTTTTT. Translation: CAISYSGRDTGELFF.

Note on this clonotype: An end of the junction differs from the germline gene, which may be a read error. The rearrangement uses TRBV20-1 and TRBJ2-3; a weak D match, TRBD1 (5 bases). The CDR3 has 16 amino acids. The V gene's germline CDR1 is DFQATT and CDR2 SNEGSKA (reference sequence). CDR3 amino acids: CSARDGVGLREDTQYF. CDR3 coding DNA: TGCAGTGCTAGAGATGGAGTGGGCCTCAGGGAAGATACGCAATATTTT.